A single sample gave rise to the 32 T cell receptor beta chains below, sequenced in a study of PD-1 blockade in classical Hodgkin lymphoma. After autologous stem cell transplantation all patients relapsed, and prior brentuximab vedotin exposure differed between cohorts. The assay was immunoSEQ multiplex PCR, and TCRdb's table has in-frame clones only and misses some. The repertoire includes 25,000 or so clones, 71% of them detected once, and about a sixth sits in the top ten. The material was peripheral blood mononuclear cells (PBMCs), obtained at baseline. These receptors were collected from a human donor with classical Hodgkin lymphoma.

The chain links TRBV7-3 to TRBJ2-1; the D is unclear. Trimming shortened V by 2 bases and J by 8 bases, and 10 bases separated the two germline ends. The germline CDR1 and CDR2 sequences are SGHTA and FQGTGA. CDR3 length: 13 residues. The CDR3 nucleotides are TGTGCCAGCAGCTTATCTTGGGATTATGAGCAGTTCTTC. Amino acid sequence: CASSLSWDYEQFF.

This sequence joins TRBV11-2 and TRBJ2-5; D remains ambiguous. Per the germline V gene, CDR1 is SGHAT and CDR2 is FQNNGV. Trimming shortened V by 5 bases and J by 1 base, and 8 bases separated the two germline ends. This CDR3 is 13 amino acids long. Here the CDR3 reads CASSERVQETQYF. DNA for the CDR3: TGTGCCAGCAGCGAACGGGTCCAAGAGACCCAGTACTTC.

The chain employs TRBV27 and TRBJ2-7; 7 bases are shared with TRBD1. The CDR3 length is 13 residues. Losses at the gene ends were 5 bases for V and 6 bases for J; bases not matched to a gene: 7. Germline V CDR1 and CDR2: MNHEY, SMNVEV (reference sequence). In nucleotides, the CDR3 is TGTGCCAGCAGTAAAGTAGGACAGGTCGAGCAGTACGTC. Translating it yields CASSKVGQVEQYV.

This rearrangement joins TRBV5-1 to TRBJ2-7; D gene uncertain. Germline V gene lookup returns CDR1 SGHRS and CDR2 YFSETQ. The length of the CDR3 is 14 residues. Trimming took off 4 bases at V and 5 bases at J, with 16 bases between the two ends. Here the CDR3 reads CASSLGLISHEQYF. The CDR3 DNA reads as TGCGCCAGCAGCCTGGGCCTCATAAGCCACGAGCAGTACTTC.

The chain recombines TRBV4-3 with TRBJ1-3; TRBD1 might be the D (5 bases). This CDR3 comprises 16 residues. Germline CDR1 reads LGHNA; CDR2 reads YSLEER. V shed 2 bases and J shed 2 bases, with 13 bases lying between them. CDR3 sequence: CASSQNGAEPGNTIYF. CDR3 nucleotide sequence: TGCGCCAGCAGCCAAAACGGGGCGGAACCTGGAAACACCATATATTTT.

Comment on this clone: This may be a read error, as it is one base from a much larger clone. The V gene is TRBV15, the J gene TRBJ1-2; no reliable D call. Germline V CDR1 and CDR2: LNHNV, YYDKDF (reference sequence). The CDR3 totals 14 residues. The V end lost 0 bases, the J end lost 8 bases, and 13 bases lay between the germline ends. CDR3 protein: CATSRDIGRQGYTF. The CDR3 nucleotides are TGTGCCACCAGCAGAGATATCGGGCGGCAAGGCTACACCTTC.

This clone is classed as medium-sized (0.01 to 0.1%). V and J are TRBV11-2 and TRBJ1-3; D is unresolved. V was shortened by 5 bases and J by 0 bases, with 14 bases between the two germline ends. The CDR3 runs 16 residues. Germline CDR1 and CDR2: SGHAT and FQNNGV. CDR3 protein: CASSQKAPNSGNTIYF. Written as DNA, the CDR3 is TGTGCCAGCAGCCAGAAAGCCCCAAACTCTGGAAACACCATATATTTT.

V usage is TRBV5-4 and J usage is TRBJ1-2, with D perhaps matching TRBD1 (5 bases). V gave up 3 bases and J gave up 4 bases, with 10 bases separating them. The CDR3 spans 13 residues. Germline CDR1 SGHNT, CDR2 YYREEE (reference sequence). As DNA, the CDR3 is TGTGCCAGCAGCTCGGGACTAGTCTATGGCTACACCTTC. Protein: CASSSGLVYGYTF. Full variable domain (outside the CDR3, taken from reference TRBV5-4 and TRBJ1-2): ETGVTQSPTHLIKTRGQQVTLRCSSQSGHNTVSWYQQALGQGPQFIFQYYREEENGRGNFPPRFSGLQFPNYSSELNVNALELDDSALYLCASSSGLVYGYTFGSGTRLTVV.

CDR3 region: CASSLIRQSEAFF. The CDR3 region has the DNA TGTGCCAGCAGTTTAATAAGACAATCTGAAGCTTTCTTT. The chain is built from TRBV28 and TRBJ1-1, with unresolved D. Germline V gives CDR1 MDHEN, CDR2 SYDVKM. The CDR3 consists of 13 residues. Trimming cost V 2 bases and J 6 bases, with 10 bases left between them.

V usage is TRBV2 and J usage is TRBJ1-3, with TRBD1 as a possible D gene (6 bases). The germline CDR1 and CDR2 sequences are SNHLY and FYNNEI. The CDR3 extends over 14 amino acids. Trimming pared 4 bases from V and 4 bases from J, leaving 11 bases between. DNA of the CDR3: TGTGCCAGCAGTGGATCCAGGGGAGGAAACACCATATATTTT. Residues: CASSGSRGGNTIYF.

V usage is TRBV11-2 and J usage is TRBJ1-6; a weak D match, TRBD1 (5 bases). Germline CDR1 reads SGHAT; CDR2 reads FQNNGV. The CDR3 is 15 amino acids. V gave up 6 bases and J gave up 8 bases, with 17 bases separating them. The CDR3 protein is CASRIPGLKDSPLHF. The DNA of the CDR3 is TGTGCCAGCAGGATACCGGGACTGAAGGATTCACCCCTCCACTTT.

This clone was seen ten or more times. The gene calls are TRBV4-3 and TRBJ1-5; unclear D gene. The CDR3 extends over 16 amino acids. V lost 1 base and J lost 0, with 10 bases in between. Germline CDR1 reads LGHNA; CDR2 reads YSLEER. The CDR3 sequence is CASSQGAGNSNQPQHF. The CDR3 bases are TGCGCCAGCAGCCAAGGGGCAGGCAATAGCAATCAGCCCCAGCATTTT.

The rearrangement links TRBV7-9 to TRBJ2-1; 8 bases map to TRBD1. The CDR3 covers 15 residues. Germline trimming cut 4 bases from V and 3 bases from J; bases unmatched to any gene: 5. From germline, CDR1 is SEHNR and CDR2 FQNEAQ (reference sequence). This CDR3 is CASSSGQGFYNEQFF. CDR3 DNA: TGTGCCAGCAGCTCAGGACAGGGCTTCTACAATGAGCAGTTCTTC.

The chain joins TRBV19 to TRBJ2-7, with TRBD2 as a possible D gene (5 bases). Germline V gene data show CDR1 as LNHDA and CDR2 as SQIVND (reference sequence). The CDR3 has 12 residues. V was trimmed by 3 bases and J by 7 bases, leaving 10 bases between them. CDR3 sequence reads: CASSMGEGEQYF. For the CDR3, the DNA is TGTGCCAGTAGTATGGGAGAAGGGGAGCAGTACTTC.

The rearrangement links TRBV6-1 to TRBJ1-5, with 8 bases that match TRBD1. The V and J ends lost 6 bases and 1 base, in that order; junction bases with no gene match: 5. This CDR3 spans 15 amino acids. CDR1 is MNHNS, CDR2 SASEGT, per germline. The CDR3, as DNA: TGTGCCAGCAGGATGACAGGGGACAGCAATCAGCCCCAGCATTTT. Translation: CASRMTGDSNQPQHF.

This chain joins TRBV5-1 and TRBJ2-3; perhaps D is TRBD1 or TRBD2 (6 bases each). V lost 0 bases to trimming and J lost 0 bases, with 8 bases between them. This CDR3 region has 15 residues. Germline lookup yields CDR1 SGHRS and CDR2 YFSETQ. CDR3 in DNA: TGCGCCAGCAGCTTGGCGGGGGCTAGCACAGATACGCAGTATTTT. Protein: CASSLAGASTDTQYF.

The chain carries TRBV19 and TRBJ1-6; D gene unclear. The V gene lost 3 bases and the J gene lost 7 bases, with 16 bases spanning the gap. This CDR3 comprises 16 residues. Germline-derived CDR1 and CDR2 are LNHDA and SQIVND (reference sequence). The DNA for the CDR3 is TGTGCCAGTAGTATCGCCCGCAGCTTGAGAAATTCACCCCTCCACTTT. This encodes CASSIARSLRNSPLHF.

The chain combines TRBV5-6 with TRBJ2-7, with a possible D match to TRBD2 (6 bases). Germline CDR1 and CDR2: SGHDT and YYEEEE. Trimming pared 4 bases from V and 7 bases from J, leaving 15 bases between. The CDR3 runs to 13 residues. CDR3 region: CASSGRDLREQYV. CDR3 DNA: TGTGCCAGCAGCGGAAGGGACTTGCGGGAGCAGTACGTC.

The rearrangement uses TRBV6-5 and TRBJ1-2; D possibly corresponds to TRBD1 (6 bases). This CDR3 is 12 amino acids long. Germline CDR1 MNHEY, CDR2 SVGAGI. V lost 5 bases, J lost 8 bases, and 12 bases lay in between. CDR3 in DNA: TGTGCCAGCAGTCCTACAGGGATCGGCTACACCTTC. Amino acids: CASSPTGIGYTF.

This clone was observed a few times. The V call is TRBV4-2, the J call TRBJ2-5; 7 bases match TRBD2. Germline V gene data show CDR1 as LGHNA and CDR2 as YNFKEQ. After removal of 0 bases from V and 6 bases from J, the junction contained 13 bases not matched to a gene. The CDR3 totals 17 residues. The CDR3 DNA reads TGTGCCAGCAGCCAAGATGATAGCGGGCCTCAAGGGAAGACCCAGTACTTC. It specifies CASSQDDSGPQGKTQYF.

The chain recombines TRBV19 with TRBJ1-5; 7 nucleotides agree with TRBD1. Germline assignment: CDR1 LNHDA and CDR2 SQIVND (reference sequence). The J segment lost 5 bases and the V segment lost 8 bases, leaving 6 bases of the junction unmatched. The CDR3 covers 13 residues. This CDR3 reads CASGLTGHQPQHF. As DNA, the CDR3 is TGTGCCAGTGGATTGACAGGGCATCAGCCCCAGCATTTT.

Only one count was recorded for this clone. This chain links TRBV18 with TRBJ1-1, with D tentatively TRBD1 (5 bases). Deletions cut 0 bases from V and 2 bases from J, with 13 bases between. The CDR3 runs 16 residues. CDR1 is KGHSH and CDR2 is LQKENI in the germline V gene. In DNA form, the CDR3 reads TGTGCCAGCTCACCACCCTTGGGGGGACCAAACACTGAAGCTTTCTTT. Amino acids: CASSPPLGGPNTEAFF. Together with reference TRBV18 and TRBJ1-1, the CDR3 gives the full variable domain: NAGVMQNPRHLVRRRGQEARLRCSPMKGHSHVYWYRQLPEEGLKFMVYLQKENIIDESGMPKERFSAEFPKEGPSILRIQQVVRGDSAAYFCASSPPLGGPNTEAFFGQGTRLTVV.

The chain joins TRBV5-1 to TRBJ1-1; D might be TRBD1 (6 bases). CDR3 length: 16 residues. Trimming removed 2 bases at V and 0 bases at J, with 14 bases between. Germline CDR1 is SGHRS and CDR2 is YFSETQ. As DNA, the CDR3 is TGCGCCAGCAGCTTCAGTTCCCGACAGGTGAACACTGAAGCTTTCTTT. Its translation is CASSFSSRQVNTEAFF.

The chain joins TRBV18 to TRBJ2-3; D is unclear. The CDR3 length is 14 residues. From germline, CDR1 is KGHSH and CDR2 LQKENI. V gave up 3 bases and J gave up 2 bases, with 9 bases separating them. CDR3 bases: TGTGCCAGCTCACCTATGGGCCCCACAGATACGCAGTATTTT. The encoded protein is CASSPMGPTDTQYF.

This clone was seen more than once but under ten times. This chain links TRBV28 with TRBJ1-1; D may be TRBD1 (6 bases). Trimming cost V 6 bases and J 0 bases, with 11 bases left between them. The CDR3 extends over 14 amino acids. Germline assignment: CDR1 MDHEN and CDR2 SYDVKM. The CDR3 DNA sequence: TGTGCCAGCAGCCCAGGACAGATGAACACTGAAGCTTTCTTT. Translated, it gives CASSPGQMNTEAFF.

This chain uses TRBV5-1 with TRBJ2-2; maybe TRBD1 (5 bases). This CDR3 spans 15 amino acids. V gave up 7 bases and J gave up 2 bases, with 15 bases separating them. Per germline, CDR1 SGHRS and CDR2 YFSETQ. As DNA, the CDR3 is TGCGCCAGCGCGACGCTGACAGCCAACACCGGGGAGCTGTTTTTT. Residues: CASATLTANTGELFF.

The chain employs TRBV7-2 and TRBJ2-6, with D hard to call. Germline values: CDR1 SGHTA, CDR2 FQGNSA. The CDR3 runs to 18 residues. Trimming took 5 bases from V and 1 from J, leaving 18 bases between them. The chain's CDR3 is CASSALLGFGSGANVLTF. CDR3 nucleotides: TGTGCCAGCAGCGCCCTTCTTGGGTTTGGGTCTGGGGCCAACGTCCTGACTTTC.

The V gene is TRBV2, the J gene TRBJ1-1, with D possibly TRBD1 on 6 matching bases. There are 14 residues in the CDR3. Per the germline V gene, CDR1 is SNHLY and CDR2 is FYNNEI. Trimming removed 10 bases at V and 2 bases at J, with 17 bases between. This CDR3 reads CATQEGGGNTEAFF. The CDR3 nucleotides are TGTGCCACCCAGGAGGGGGGAGGAAACACTGAAGCTTTCTTT.

The rearrangement joins TRBV28 to TRBJ2-7, with TRBD2 matching over 7 bases. The V gene end was trimmed by 0 bases and the J gene end by 0 bases; junction bases not matched to a gene: 14. CDR3 size: 19 residues. Germline values: CDR1 MDHEN, CDR2 SYDVKM. The CDR3 here is CASSLWDIGLGESSYEQYF. The CDR3 nucleotides read TGTGCCAGCAGTTTATGGGATATCGGACTAGGGGAAAGCTCCTACGAGCAGTACTTC.

This sequence joins TRBV28 and TRBJ1-5, with a tentative D call TRBD1 (5 bases). V lost 7 bases and J 6 bases, leaving 19 bases between the germline ends. The CDR3 is made up of 15 amino acids. CDR1 is MDHEN, CDR2 SYDVKM, per germline. The CDR3 DNA follows: TGTGCCAGCACCTCCTCGCTGGGGCAGACTCAGCCCCAGCATTTT. This gives the protein CASTSSLGQTQPQHF.

In its sample, this clone was seen a few times. The chain recombines TRBV29-1 with TRBJ1-1, with D unresolved. CDR1 is SQVTM and CDR2 is ANQGSEA in the germline V gene. V was pared by 6 bases and J by 4 bases, with 6 bases between. This CDR3 spans 10 amino acids. CDR3 sequence reads: CSVGPTEAFF. Here the CDR3 DNA reads TGCAGCGTCGGCCCCACTGAAGCTTTCTTT.

The J gene is TRBJ2-3, the V gene TRBV19, with 9 bases that match TRBD2. With 3 bases clipped from V and 14 bases from J, the junction kept 18 bases outside the gene matches. The CDR3 consists of 16 residues. In germline, CDR1 is LNHDA, CDR2 SQIVND (reference sequence). The CDR3 spells CASSILSGLAGTPRYF. The CDR3 region has the DNA TGTGCCAGTAGTATCCTATCGGGGCTAGCGGGAACCCCCAGGTATTTT.